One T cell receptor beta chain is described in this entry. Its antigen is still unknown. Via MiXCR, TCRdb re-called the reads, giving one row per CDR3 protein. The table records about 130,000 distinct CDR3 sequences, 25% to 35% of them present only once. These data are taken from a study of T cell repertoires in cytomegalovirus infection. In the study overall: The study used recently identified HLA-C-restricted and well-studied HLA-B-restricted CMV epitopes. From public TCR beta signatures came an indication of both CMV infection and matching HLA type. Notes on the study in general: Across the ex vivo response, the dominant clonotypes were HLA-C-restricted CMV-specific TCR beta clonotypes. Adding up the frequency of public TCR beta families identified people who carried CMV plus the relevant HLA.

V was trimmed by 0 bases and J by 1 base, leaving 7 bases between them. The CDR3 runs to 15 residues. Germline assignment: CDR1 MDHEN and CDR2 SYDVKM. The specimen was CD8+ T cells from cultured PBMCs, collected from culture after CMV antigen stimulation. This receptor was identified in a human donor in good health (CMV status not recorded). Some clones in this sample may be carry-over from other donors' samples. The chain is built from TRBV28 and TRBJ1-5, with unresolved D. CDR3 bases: TGTGCCAGCAGTTTATGGCCAGAAAGCAATCAGCCCCAGCATTTT. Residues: CASSLWPESNQPQHF. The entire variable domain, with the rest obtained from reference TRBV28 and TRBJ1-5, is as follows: DVKVTQSSRYLVKRTGEKVFLECVQDMDHENMFWYRQDPGLGLRLIYFSYDVKMKEKGDIPEGYSVSREKKERFSLILESASTNQTSMYLCASSLWPESNQPQHFGDGTRLSIL.